These T cell receptor beta chains were read from a single sample in a study of blood T cell repertoires in COVID-19. Libraries were prepared by immunoSEQ multiplex PCR; TCRdb keeps only in-frame clonotypes and omits some of them. The table lists around 280,000 clones, around 91% of them singletons. The source material was PBMCs or T cells enriched from blood (not recorded which). The receptors here all came from a woman in her late teens or twenties with acute COVID-19. The conserved cysteine and the conserved F or W are not part of the CDR3 here. Fields, in order: V gene, J gene, CDR3 protein.

v_call: TRBV11-3; j_call: TRBJ2-1; cdr3_aa: ASSAQQDSSYNEQF
v_call: TRBV9; j_call: TRBJ2-3; cdr3_aa: ASSVASGASGSTDTQY
v_call: TRBV15; j_call: TRBJ2-7; cdr3_aa: ATSPASGRFHEQY
v_call: TRBV3-1/TRBV3-2; j_call: TRBJ1-2; cdr3_aa: ASSQTTGFYGYT
v_call: TRBV7-8; j_call: TRBJ2-4; cdr3_aa: ASSAPPGTSKNIQY
v_call: TRBV2; j_call: TRBJ2-7; cdr3_aa: ASSVLGRAYEQY
v_call: TRBV30; j_call: TRBJ2-2; cdr3_aa: AWNPAGELF
v_call: TRBV6-1; j_call: TRBJ1-4; cdr3_aa: ASSEGQGMNEKLF
v_call: TRBV7-9; j_call: TRBJ2-6; cdr3_aa: ASSSGQAIVSGANVLT
v_call: TRBV7-6; j_call: TRBJ1-5; cdr3_aa: ASSQTGGGQPQH
v_call: TRBV27; j_call: TRBJ2-2; cdr3_aa: ASSQAGDTGELF
v_call: TRBV7-9; j_call: TRBJ2-7; cdr3_aa: ASSFGDFRDEQY
v_call: TRBV5-6; j_call: TRBJ2-1; cdr3_aa: ASSPWTSGTLNEQF
v_call: TRBV29-1; j_call: TRBJ2-7; cdr3_aa: SVVTAPSYEQY
v_call: TRBV15; j_call: TRBJ2-3; cdr3_aa: ATSLGGPSTDTQY
v_call: TRBV7-9; j_call: TRBJ2-5; cdr3_aa: ASSLSSGRETQY
v_call: TRBV11-3; j_call: TRBJ2-2; cdr3_aa: ASSLDRVTSANTGELF
v_call: TRBV21-1; j_call: TRBJ2-3; cdr3_aa: ASTGGEETDTQY
v_call: TRBV5-8; j_call: TRBJ2-2; cdr3_aa: ASLGLAGKANTGELF
v_call: TRBV30; j_call: TRBJ2-7; cdr3_aa: AWTIGQGIDEQY
v_call: TRBV5-1; j_call: TRBJ2-7; cdr3_aa: ASRWGAGLAGNPDYEQY
v_call: TRBV27; j_call: TRBJ1-2; cdr3_aa: ASRDRGDGYT
v_call: TRBV4-1; j_call: TRBJ2-7; cdr3_aa: ASSQVLADRGSPYEQY
v_call: TRBV18; j_call: TRBJ2-1; cdr3_aa: ASSPTSGRNNEQF
v_call: TRBV18; j_call: TRBJ1-3; cdr3_aa: ASSPSRTDSGNTIY
v_call: TRBV7-2; j_call: TRBJ2-1; cdr3_aa: ASSLFPPGLIYNEQF
v_call: TRBV5-1; j_call: TRBJ2-7; cdr3_aa: ASSFQGVTYEQY
v_call: TRBV5-1; j_call: TRBJ2-5; cdr3_aa: ASSRLTGDQETQY
v_call: TRBV7-8; j_call: TRBJ2-5; cdr3_aa: ASSGTYPGPPGAQY
v_call: TRBV5-4; j_call: TRBJ2-5; cdr3_aa: ASSPVGGLDAGETQY
v_call: TRBV4-2; j_call: TRBJ1-5; cdr3_aa: ASSHSVGLGNQPQH
v_call: TRBV18; j_call: TRBJ2-7; cdr3_aa: ASSPPNQGLEQY
v_call: TRBV7-9; j_call: TRBJ2-1; cdr3_aa: ASSPKFSGRDSNEQF
v_call: TRBV4-2; j_call: TRBJ1-1; cdr3_aa: ASSQDRQGPETEAF
v_call: TRBV12-3/TRBV12-4; j_call: TRBJ2-3; cdr3_aa: ASSTGGADTQY
v_call: TRBV30; j_call: TRBJ2-7; cdr3_aa: ACCGQGASYEQY
v_call: TRBV30; j_call: TRBJ1-6; cdr3_aa: AWTAGGNSPLH
v_call: TRBV9; j_call: TRBJ2-1; cdr3_aa: ASSPLDRGSYNEQF
v_call: TRBV2; j_call: TRBJ2-1; cdr3_aa: ASSVWGEIGNEQF
v_call: TRBV7-9; j_call: TRBJ2-5; cdr3_aa: ASSLAEAVARIIQETQY
v_call: TRBV6-5; j_call: TRBJ2-3; cdr3_aa: ASSYTGTGGLNTQY
v_call: TRBV5-1; j_call: TRBJ2-7; cdr3_aa: ASSLGQGAYEQY